Listed here are 20 T cell receptor beta chains from one sample, sequenced in a study of blood T cell repertoires in COVID-19. Sequencing was performed with immunoSEQ multiplex PCR; in TCRdb, only in-frame clones are kept and a portion is missing. The top ten clones hold approximately 6.8% of a sample with 70,000 to 100,000 clones, roughly 78% of them seen once. The sequenced sample was peripheral blood. Source of these receptors: a man aged 45-60 years with active or convalescent COVID-19.

This clone was counted a single time. This rearrangement joins TRBV4-3 to TRBJ2-1, with 10 bases matching TRBD2. The germline V gene encodes CDR1 LGHNA and CDR2 YSLEER. V lost 0 bases to trimming and J lost 7 bases; unmatched junction nucleotides: 3. The CDR3 has 15 amino acids. CDR3: CASSQEPGLANEQFF. CDR3 DNA: TGCGCCAGCAGCCAAGAGCCGGGACTAGCGAATGAGCAGTTCTTC.

The rearrangement joins TRBV4-1 to TRBJ1-6, with 8 nucleotides matching TRBD1. Germline CDR1 reads MGHRA; CDR2 reads YSYEKL. V dropped 4 bases and J dropped 10; count of bases not matched to a gene: 6. The length of the CDR3 is 14 residues. The CDR3 coding sequence is TGCGCCAGCAGCCCGGACAGGGTTCGGTCACCCCTCCACTTT. The encoded protein is CASSPDRVRSPLHF.

This clone has more than one count but fewer than ten. J is TRBJ1-3 and V is TRBV6-5, with D perhaps matching TRBD1 (5 bases). The germline V and J ends were trimmed by 6 bases and 0 bases, with 12 bases remaining between them. Per germline, CDR1 MNHEY and CDR2 SVGAGI. This CDR3 is 15 amino acids long. CDR3 region: CASRLGGTSGNTIYF. Written as DNA, the CDR3 is TGTGCCAGCAGGTTGGGGGGAACCTCTGGAAACACCATATATTTT.

This chain connects TRBV10-2 to TRBJ1-5; D is unclear. The ends were cut back, 0 bases at V and 1 base at J, with 7 bases in the middle. Germline-derived CDR1 and CDR2 are WSHSY and SAAADI. The CDR3 consists of 15 residues. The CDR3 region is CASSESGGSNQPQHF. CDR3 coding DNA: TGCGCCAGCAGTGAGTCTGGAGGGAGCAATCAGCCCCAGCATTTT.

V is TRBV29-1 and J is TRBJ1-1; 7 nucleotides agree with TRBD1. Germline assignment: CDR1 SQVTM and CDR2 ANQGSEA. V trimming: 4 bases; J trimming: 1 base; junction bases outside the gene matches: 0. The CDR3 runs 12 residues. The CDR3 loop is CSVGQGNTEAFF. DNA for the CDR3: TGCAGCGTTGGACAGGGGAACACTGAAGCTTTCTTT.

The CDR3 is CASSLGWTDTQYF. In nucleotides, the CDR3 is TGCGCCAGCAGCCTCGGTTGGACAGATACGCAGTATTTT. The V and J genes are TRBV5-1 and TRBJ2-3; D is uncertain. This CDR3 region has 13 residues. V gave up 4 bases and J gave up 3 bases, with 9 bases separating them. Germline V gives CDR1 SGHRS, CDR2 YFSETQ.

V is TRBV5-6 and J is TRBJ1-1; D perhaps matches TRBD1 (5 bases). The V end lost 1 base, the J end lost 4 bases, and 8 bases lay between the germline ends. CDR1 is SGHDT, CDR2 YYEEEE, per germline. The CDR3 contains 13 residues. CDR3 amino acids: CASSLPGGTEAFF. Written as DNA, the CDR3 is TGTGCCAGCAGCTTGCCGGGGGGCACTGAAGCTTTCTTT.

In its sample, this clone was seen a few times. The same CDR3 is also encoded by other DNA sequences in this sample. V gene TRBV9 combines with J gene TRBJ2-3; 12 bases are shared with TRBD2. The ends lost 4 bases at V and 2 bases at J; junction bases unmatched: 5. The CDR3 is 16 amino acids. The germline gives CDR1 SGDLS, CDR2 YYNGEE. CDR3 sequence: CASSLTSGGFTDTQYF. The CDR3 DNA reads as TGTGCCAGCAGCCTTACTAGCGGGGGGTTCACAGATACGCAGTATTTT.

This rearrangement joins TRBV3-1 (or the pseudogene TRBV3-2) to TRBJ1-2; 7 positions match TRBD1. The CDR3 sequence is 11 residues long. V shed 4 bases, J shed 8 bases, and the junction held 1 base outside the gene matches. Germline CDR1 and CDR2: LGHDT and YNNKEL (reference sequence). DNA for the CDR3: TGTGCCAGCAGCCGACAGGGAGGCTACACCTTC. Residues: CASSRQGGYTF.

This clone has only one observation. The chain employs TRBV18 and TRBJ1-3; D not certain. Trimming took 1 base from V and 4 from J, leaving 14 bases between them. Germline CDR1 reads KGHSH; CDR2 reads LQKENI. The CDR3 length is 16 residues. CDR3 in DNA: TGTGCCAGCTCACCACTATCCAACCCGACAGGAAACACCATATATTTT. It translates to CASSPLSNPTGNTIYF.

V and J are TRBV24-1 and TRBJ2-5; D not resolved. CDR3 length: 13 amino acids. Trimming took 7 bases from V and 5 from J, leaving 13 bases between them. Germline CDR1 and CDR2: KGHDR and SFDVKD. The CDR3 bases are TGTGCCACCAGCGAAAATTATGAGGAGACCCAGTACTTC. Translation gives CATSENYEETQYF.

This clone was picked up one time. The gene calls are TRBV19 and TRBJ2-5, with D tentatively TRBD1 (5 bases). With 4 bases removed from V and 2 bases from J, the gap between germline ends came to 11 bases. The CDR3 covers 14 residues. Germline CDR1 reads LNHDA; CDR2 reads SQIVND (reference sequence). CDR3 DNA sequence: TGTGCCAGTAGTAACCTGCAGGGTCAAGAGACCCAGTACTTC. Protein product: CASSNLQGQETQYF. The full variable domain, completed using reference TRBV19 and TRBJ2-5, is DGGITQSPKYLFRKEGQNVTLSCEQNLNHDAMYWYRQDPGQGLRLIYYSQIVNDFQKGDIAEGYSVSREKKESFPLTVTSAQKNPTAFYLCASSNLQGQETQYFGPGTRLLVL.

This clone appeared a single time. The V gene is TRBV19, the J gene TRBJ1-1; D unclear. Germline CDR1 is LNHDA and CDR2 is SQIVND (reference sequence). Trimming pared 5 bases from V and 8 bases from J, leaving 12 bases between. The CDR3 runs 12 residues. CDR3 bases: TGTGCCAGTAGTCCCGAGGACTCAGAAGCTTTCTTT. Protein: CASSPEDSEAFF.

This clone occurred once. The chain links TRBV6-5 to TRBJ1-6, with TRBD1 identical over 8 bases. The junction had 6 bases not matched to a gene; V was cut back by 8 bases and J by 9 bases. Germline assignment: CDR1 MNHEY and CDR2 SVGAGI. The CDR3 is made up of 13 amino acids. This CDR3 reads CASQDRGSSPLHF. The DNA of the CDR3 is TGTGCCAGCCAAGACAGGGGTAGTTCACCCCTCCACTTT.

Written as DNA, the CDR3 is TGTGCCAGCAGTCCCGGACAGCGCCCCTTCCTGACTTTC. It yields the protein CASSPGQRPFLTF. V and J are TRBV12-3 or TRBV12-4 and TRBJ2-6; possible D gene TRBD1, 6 bases. With 5 bases removed from V and 14 bases from J, the gap between germline ends came to 16 bases. This CDR3 is 13 amino acids long.

The chain employs TRBV30 and TRBJ2-7, with TRBD1 as a possible D gene (6 bases). The CDR3 runs to 13 residues. The germline V gene has CDR1 GTSNPN and CDR2 SVGIG (reference sequence). Trimming took 0 bases from V and 3 from J, leaving 9 bases between them. CDR3 in DNA: TGTGCCTGGAGTGTAGGGGGAATCTACGAGCAGTACTTC. Translated, it gives CAWSVGGIYEQYF.

The chain carries TRBV28 and TRBJ1-3, with 9 bases that match TRBD1. V shed 4 bases, J shed 3 bases, and the junction held 4 bases outside the gene matches. Germline V gives CDR1 MDHEN, CDR2 SYDVKM. The CDR3 spans 15 residues. As DNA, the CDR3 is TGTGCCAGCAGTTCCAACAGGGGGCTTGGAAACACCATATATTTT. Its translation is CASSSNRGLGNTIYF.

This clone appeared a single time. The chain employs TRBV7-9 and TRBJ1-6, with 9 nucleotides matching TRBD1. This CDR3 contains 16 residues. Germline trimming cut 5 bases from V and 7 bases from J; bases unmatched to any gene: 9. The germline gives CDR1 SEHNR, CDR2 FQNEAQ (reference sequence). CDR3 amino acids: CASSPSGQGYNSPLHF. CDR3 nucleotides: TGTGCCAGCAGCCCGTCGGGACAGGGATACAATTCACCCCTCCACTTT.

The rearrangement links TRBV5-4 to TRBJ2-1; TRBD2 is a possible D gene (6 bases). V was pared by 0 bases and J by 6 bases, with 13 bases between. CDR1 and CDR2 (germline): SGHNT, YYREEE (reference sequence). The CDR3 has 15 amino acids. The CDR3 loop is CASSLGSSDSNEQFF. CDR3 DNA: TGTGCCAGCAGCTTGGGGTCTAGCGATAGCAATGAGCAGTTCTTC.

The genes are TRBV28 and TRBJ1-5; tentative D call: TRBD1 (6 bases). V was trimmed by 1 base and J by 5 bases, leaving 12 bases between them. The CDR3 sequence is 15 residues long. Germline V lookup: CDR1 MDHEN, CDR2 SYDVKM. CDR3 protein: CASSLLSGADQPQHF. CDR3 DNA: TGTGCCAGCAGTTTATTGTCAGGGGCTGATCAGCCCCAGCATTTT.